The sample holds many counts of the clone carrying this TCR beta chain. Its target is unknown. This sample was taken from a study of CD8+CD57+ T cells in acquired aplastic anemia. Study-wide results and caveats: Under 35 was the count of CD8+ CDR3 sequences that patients shared with controls. Patients and controls were not found to differ significantly in CD8+ Simpson's diversity.

TCR beta VDJ and CDR3 were profiled, and genomic DNA was the template. TCRdb independently ran MiXCR on the reads; one entry per CDR3 protein. The sample lists around 200,000 distinct CDR3 sequences, over 40% occurring once. J gave up 8 bases and V 7 bases, and 2 bases lay outside the gene matches. Germline CDR1 reads SNHLY; CDR2 reads FYNNEI. The CDR3 spans 12 residues. In patients chosen for sequencing, flow cytometry had shown CD8+CD57+ cell expansion. The source material was sorted CD4+, CD8+, or CD8+CD57+ T cells (not recorded which) from PBMCs. This receptor was identified in a human donor with aplastic anemia. The V and J genes are TRBV2 and TRBJ1-2, with 12 bases that match TRBD1. The CDR3 bases are TGTGCCAGCACTGGGACAGGGGGCGGCTACACCTTC. Its protein is CASTGTGGGYTF.